This T cell receptor (beta chain) was identified during a study of blood T cell repertoires in COVID-19. Study details: Samples of COVID-19 (acute and convalescent) were obtained from the United States, Italy and Spain.

Living in about two dozen US areas, the participants were between roughly 18 and 89 years of age. Resolution of symptoms, clearance, or two negative PCRs was present in recovered Cohort 3 donors. Per the original methods: Reference gene primer amplification gave nucleated cell count estimates. The repertoire was sequenced with immunoSEQ multiplex PCR; TCRdb's copy has only in-frame clones and lacks some. V and J calls and clone size follow that table, whereas D and trimming were derived from the DNA. Found here are 350,000 to 450,000 clones, 80% to 90% of them singletons; the top ten hold 1% to 1.3%. In its sample, this clone was seen once. The source is a man aged 25 to 40 who had recovered from COVID-19. Sequences were obtained from PBMCs or T cells enriched from blood (not recorded which).

The CDR3 here is CASSPFTGTGGVSGGYTF. The CDR3 bases are TGTGCCAGCAGTCCATTCACCGGGACAGGGGGGGTCAGTGGTGGCTACACCTTC. The chain links TRBV28 to TRBJ1-2; 11 bases are shared with TRBD1. From germline, CDR1 is MDHEN and CDR2 SYDVKM. After removal of 5 bases from V and 7 bases from J, the junction contained 18 bases not matched to a gene. The length of the CDR3 is 18 residues.